These 8 T cell receptor beta chains were all obtained from the same sample, sequenced in a study of control samples from healthy donors and cancer patients. Sequencing was performed with immunoSEQ multiplex PCR; in TCRdb, only in-frame clones are kept and a portion is missing. The data show 150,000 to 200,000 clones, approximately 93% seen once. What was sequenced was blood. The receptor source for this set is a woman between 40 and 50 years old in good health.

The chain recombines TRBV27 with TRBJ2-5; maybe TRBD1 (6 bases). The CDR3 has 14 residues. Trimming removed 0 bases at V and 4 bases at J, with 9 bases between. Germline CDR1 is MNHEY and CDR2 is SMNVEV (reference sequence). CDR3 loop: CASSLSQGRETQYF. The CDR3 DNA reads TGTGCCAGCAGTTTATCACAGGGACGAGAGACCCAGTACTTC.

The gene calls are TRBV24-1 and TRBJ1-5; D is perhaps TRBD1 (6 bases). There are 19 residues in the CDR3. Germline V gene lookup returns CDR1 KGHDR and CDR2 SFDVKD. V was trimmed by 1 base and J by 0 bases, leaving 18 bases between them. The CDR3 DNA sequence: TGTGCCACCAGTGATTTTACGGGAAGGGGGAGGGATAGCAATCAGCCCCAGCATTTT. Amino acid sequence: CATSDFTGRGRDSNQPQHF.

This clone was detected only once. This chain uses TRBV4-1 with TRBJ1-1, with a tentative D call TRBD1 (5 bases). Deletions cut 3 bases from V and 5 bases from J, with 13 bases between. Germline CDR1 reads MGHRA; CDR2 reads YSYEKL. The CDR3 is made up of 14 amino acids. CDR3 nucleotides: TGCGCCAGCAGCCAGGGGCTGTCGTGGACTGAAGCTTTCTTT. Translated, it gives CASSQGLSWTEAFF.

The chain's CDR3 is CASSLAPSGWVNYGYTF. CDR3 sequence (DNA): TGCGCCAGCAGCTTGGCCCCGTCGGGGTGGGTTAACTATGGCTACACCTTC. The chain is built from TRBV5-1 and TRBJ1-2; no clear D gene. The CDR3 is 17 amino acids. Trimming cost V 0 bases and J 1 base, with 16 bases left between them. Germline V CDR1 and CDR2: SGHRS, YFSETQ.

V gene TRBV5-8 combines with J gene TRBJ1-5; no clear D gene. Trimming stripped 3 bases from V and 0 bases from J, with 7 bases between. Germline values: CDR1 SGHTS, CDR2 YDEGEE. The length of the CDR3 is 14 residues. CDR3 in DNA: TGTGCCAGCAGCTCGGGTCCTAGCAATCAGCCCCAGCATTTT. This gives the protein CASSSGPSNQPQHF. The full variable domain, completed using reference TRBV5-8 and TRBJ1-5, is EAGVTQSPTHLIKTRGQQATLRCSPISGHTSVYWYQQALGLGLQFLLWYDEGEERNRGNFPPRFSGRQFPNYSSELNVNALELEDSALYLCASSSGPSNQPQHFGDGTRLSIL.

This chain links TRBV7-2 with TRBJ1-2; D not certain. CDR1 and CDR2 (germline): SGHTA, FQGNSA. This CDR3 region has 14 residues. V gave up 1 base and J gave up 2 bases, with 8 bases separating them. CDR3 nucleotides: TGTGCCAGCAGCTTAGGGTCGGAAAACTATGGCTACACCTTC. Residues: CASSLGSENYGYTF.

This sequence joins TRBV5-4 and TRBJ2-3; D remains ambiguous. Germline V gene sequence: CDR1 SGHNT, CDR2 YYREEE (reference sequence). This CDR3 contains 14 residues. V shed 1 base and J shed 3 bases, with 9 bases lying between them. The chain's CDR3 is CASSLYGNTDTQYF. Written as DNA, the CDR3 is TGTGCCAGCAGCTTGTATGGGAATACAGATACGCAGTATTTT. Looking up the rest from reference TRBV5-4 and TRBJ2-3 gives the full variable domain: ETGVTQSPTHLIKTRGQQVTLRCSSQSGHNTVSWYQQALGQGPQFIFQYYREEENGRGNFPPRFSGLQFPNYSSELNVNALELDDSALYLCASSLYGNTDTQYFGPGTRLTVL.

The chain combines TRBV30 with TRBJ2-7, with TRBD1 identical over 9 bases. Trimming cost V 1 base and J 2 bases; bases outside gene matches: 21. This CDR3 spans 20 amino acids. Germline CDR1 reads GTSNPN; CDR2 reads SVGIG (reference sequence). CDR3 nucleotide sequence: TGTGCCTGGAGTGCCCTCTTGGACAGGGGTTCGTGGTTTCGGACCTACGAGCAGTACTTC. Translation: CAWSALLDRGSWFRTYEQYF.